This passage covers 15 T cell receptor beta chains from one sample sequenced in a study of cytomegalovirus exposure and HLA in healthy donors. Primers: 60 Vbeta forward and 13 Jbeta reverse. TCRdb's table, derived via immunoSEQ multiplex PCR, lists solely in-frame clones and lacks some. The record lists tens of thousands of clones, of which the ten most abundant hold about 4%. The sample taken for sequencing was PBMCs. These receptors were collected from a female donor in good health and CMV-seropositive.

This sequence joins TRBV5-6 and TRBJ1-6, with no clear D. Germline values: CDR1 SGHDT, CDR2 YYEEEE. This CDR3 is 14 amino acids long. With 2 bases removed from V and 9 bases from J, the gap between germline ends came to 12 bases. The CDR3 region has the DNA TGTGCCAGCAGCTTCGGTCAGAGAGGTTCACCCCTCCACTTT. Translated: CASSFGQRGSPLHF. The whole variable domain, filled in from reference TRBV5-6 and TRBJ1-6, reads DAGVTQSPTHLIKTRGQQVTLRCSPKSGHDTVSWYQQALGQGPQFIFQYYEEEERQRGNFPDRFSGHQFPNYSSELNVNALLLGDSALYLCASSFGQRGSPLHFGNGTRLTVT.

The chain combines TRBV6-9 with TRBJ1-6; 7 bases align to TRBD1. The CDR3 sequence is 15 residues long. Trimming at V came to 6 bases and at J to 3 bases, leaving 5 bases not matched to a gene. Germline-derived CDR1 and CDR2 are MNHGY and SVAAGI. CDR3 residues: CASRPDRVYNSPLHF. In DNA form, the CDR3 reads TGTGCCAGCAGACCAGACAGGGTCTATAATTCACCCCTCCACTTT.

This chain links TRBV5-1 with TRBJ2-3; TRBD2 might be the D (6 bases). The CDR3 is 14 residues long. Trimming stripped 4 bases from V and 6 bases from J, with 15 bases between. The V gene's germline CDR1 is SGHRS and CDR2 YFSETQ. The CDR3 sequence is CASSPREAGDTQYF. CDR3 coding DNA: TGCGCCAGCAGCCCCAGGGAGGCAGGCGATACGCAGTATTTT.

V and J are TRBV5-1 and TRBJ2-6; the D gene is possibly TRBD2 (5 bases). CDR1 SGHRS and CDR2 YFSETQ come from the germline V gene. Trimming pared 6 bases from V and 4 bases from J, leaving 11 bases between. This CDR3 has 14 amino acids. As DNA, the CDR3 is TGCGCCAGCAATTCCGGGGTCGGGGCCAACGTCCTGACTTTC. Residues: CASNSGVGANVLTF.

The chain employs TRBV19 and TRBJ2-7, with TRBD1 identical over 10 bases. In germline, CDR1 is LNHDA, CDR2 SQIVND (reference sequence). The CDR3 has 14 residues. Trimming at V came to 3 bases and at J to 4 bases, leaving 3 bases not matched to a gene. The CDR3 DNA follows: TGTGCCAGTAGTATCAGGACAGGGGGATACGAGCAGTACTTC. Amino acids: CASSIRTGGYEQYF.

A remark on this clone: Its ends do not fully match the called genes, so a read error is possible. V usage is TRBV7-9 and J usage is TRBJ1-6; D gene uncertain. Germline V gene lookup returns CDR1 SEHNR and CDR2 FQNEAQ (reference sequence). The length of the CDR3 is 11 residues. The CDR3, as DNA: TGTGCCAGCAGCTTAAATTCACCCCTACACTTT. Its protein product is CASSLNSPLHF. Combining the CDR3 with reference TRBV7-9 and TRBJ1-6 gives the whole variable domain DTGVSQNPRHKITKRGQNVTFRCDPISEHNRLYWYRQTLGQGPEFLTYFQNEAQLEKSRLLSDRFSAERPKGSFSTLEIQRTEQGDSAMYLCASSLNSPLHFGNGTRLTVT.

The chain joins TRBV6-4 to TRBJ2-1, with TRBD2 as a possible D gene (5 bases). The CDR3 has 14 amino acids. Germline V CDR1 and CDR2: MRHNA, SNTAGT. The ends were cut back, 3 bases at V and 9 bases at J, with 15 bases in the middle. As DNA, the CDR3 is TGTGCCAGCAGTGAGGGGAGCGACTTTCGTGAGCAGTTCTTC. The encoded protein is CASSEGSDFREQFF.

This sequence joins TRBV18 and TRBJ1-5; D remains unclear. Germline V gene lookup returns CDR1 KGHSH and CDR2 LQKENI. The V and J ends lost 5 bases and 1 base respectively, with 9 bases between them. The CDR3 length is 14 residues. The CDR3 DNA reads as TGTGCCAGCTCAGGGCAGGTCAGCAATCAGCCCCAGCATTTT. Amino acids: CASSGQVSNQPQHF.

J is TRBJ2-1 and V is TRBV11-3; 14 bases fit TRBD2. CDR3 size: 16 residues. The trim removed 7 bases at V and 7 bases at J, leaving 9 bases unmatched. The germline V gene encodes CDR1 SGHNT and CDR2 YENEEA. The CDR3 sequence is CASTSGLAGVENEQFF. The CDR3 DNA reads as TGTGCCAGCACCTCGGGACTAGCGGGAGTCGAGAATGAGCAGTTCTTC.

The chain links TRBV5-1 to TRBJ2-7; 13 nucleotides match TRBD2. Trimming removed 4 bases from V and 5 bases from J; junction bases left unmatched: 3. This CDR3 region has 14 residues. Germline V gene sequence: CDR1 SGHRS, CDR2 YFSETQ. The CDR3 region has the DNA TGCGCCAGCAGCACCGGGACTAGCGGGAACGAGCAGTACTTC. This encodes CASSTGTSGNEQYF.

The V and J genes are TRBV14 and TRBJ2-1, with 11 bases that match TRBD1. Trimming took 4 bases from V and 3 from J; bases not matched to a gene: 2. There are 15 residues in the CDR3. The germline V gene encodes CDR1 SGHDN and CDR2 FVKESK. CDR3 coding DNA: TGTGCCAGCAGCCCCGGGACAGGGGGCTACAATGAGCAGTTCTTC. Protein product: CASSPGTGGYNEQFF.

V gene TRBV19 combines with J gene TRBJ2-7; 9 bases line up with TRBD2. The ends lost 1 base at V and 6 bases at J; junction bases unmatched: 4. CDR3 size: 14 residues. The V gene's germline CDR1 is LNHDA and CDR2 SQIVND (reference sequence). DNA of the CDR3: TGTGCCAGTAGTATAGGAGGGACTAGCAGCGAGCAGTACTTC. This translates into CASSIGGTSSEQYF.

The chain combines TRBV5-8 with TRBJ1-1; TRBD1 agrees at 9 bases. Looked up from germline, CDR1 is SGHTS and CDR2 is YDEGEE. Trimming at V came to 5 bases and at J to 2 bases, leaving 10 bases not matched to a gene. The CDR3 length is 16 residues. In nucleotides, the CDR3 is TGTGCCAGCAGACGGTGGGACAGGGAAGTTAACACTGAAGCTTTCTTT. It translates to CASRRWDREVNTEAFF.

This chain uses TRBV7-9 with TRBJ2-3, with D hard to call. The CDR3 length is 13 residues. CDR1 is SEHNR, CDR2 FQNEAQ, per germline (reference sequence). V lost 5 bases to trimming and J lost 8 bases, with 14 bases between them. CDR3 in DNA: TGTGCCAGCAGCCCTAGAGACCCTGCTACGCAGTATTTT. This gives the protein CASSPRDPATQYF. The variable domain in full, completed from reference TRBV7-9 and TRBJ2-3, reads DTGVSQNPRHKITKRGQNVTFRCDPISEHNRLYWYRQTLGQGPEFLTYFQNEAQLEKSRLLSDRFSAERPKGSFSTLEIQRTEQGDSAMYLCASSPRDPATQYFGPGTRLTVL.

The chain links TRBV19 to TRBJ1-1; the D is unclear. Germline V gives CDR1 LNHDA, CDR2 SQIVND (reference sequence). The CDR3 has 16 amino acids. Trimming took off 4 bases at V and 3 bases at J, with 18 bases between the two ends. In DNA, the CDR3 is TGTGCCAGTAGTAGGGCCCCCGGCCACCCCGACACTGAAGCTTTCTTT. It codes for CASSRAPGHPDTEAFF.